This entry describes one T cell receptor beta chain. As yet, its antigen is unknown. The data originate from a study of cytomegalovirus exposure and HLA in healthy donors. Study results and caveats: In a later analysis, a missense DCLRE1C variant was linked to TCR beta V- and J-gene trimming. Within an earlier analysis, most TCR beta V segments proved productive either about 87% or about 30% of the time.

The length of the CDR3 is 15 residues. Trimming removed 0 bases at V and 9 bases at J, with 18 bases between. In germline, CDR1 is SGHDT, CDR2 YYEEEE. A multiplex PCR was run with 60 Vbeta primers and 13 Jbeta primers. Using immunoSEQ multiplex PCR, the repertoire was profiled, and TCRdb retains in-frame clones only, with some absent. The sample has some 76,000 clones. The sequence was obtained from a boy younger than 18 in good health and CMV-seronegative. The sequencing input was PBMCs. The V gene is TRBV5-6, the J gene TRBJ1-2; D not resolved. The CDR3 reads CASSLVSYFLTRYTF. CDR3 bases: TGTGCCAGCAGCTTGGTGTCGTACTTCCTTACTCGCTACACCTTC.